The 10 T cell receptor beta chains below all came from one sample that was sequenced in a study of siplizumab effects on memory and regulatory T cells. Using immunoSEQ multiplex PCR, the repertoire was profiled, and TCRdb retains in-frame clones only, with some absent. The sample has about 110,000 clones; roughly 92% are singletons. The sequencing sample was made of CD4+ T cells sorted from blood. The receptors stem from a human donor in good health.

The chain recombines TRBV7-2 with TRBJ2-5; TRBD2 agrees at 8 bases. Germline V gene lookup returns CDR1 SGHTA and CDR2 FQGNSA. V gave up 1 base and J gave up 4 bases; unmatched junction bases: 5. CDR3 length equals 15 residues. Here the CDR3 reads CASSLVAGGTETQYF. In DNA form, the CDR3 reads TGTGCCAGCAGCTTAGTTGCGGGGGGAACAGAGACCCAGTACTTC.

V is TRBV5-1 and J is TRBJ1-4; 7 nucleotides align to TRBD1. Losses at the gene ends were 4 bases for V and 4 bases for J; bases not matched to a gene: 7. The CDR3 sequence is 15 residues long. Germline V CDR1 and CDR2: SGHRS, YFSETQ. The CDR3 is CASSVGGTDNEKLFF. CDR3 bases: TGCGCCAGCAGCGTGGGTGGGACAGATAATGAAAAACTGTTTTTT. The complete variable domain, with remaining parts taken from reference TRBV5-1 and TRBJ1-4, reads KAGVTQTPRYLIKTRGQQVTLSCSPISGHRSVSWYQQTPGQGLQFLFEYFSETQRNKGNFPGRFSGRQFSNSRSEMNVSTLELGDSALYLCASSVGGTDNEKLFFGSGTQLSVL.

V usage is TRBV5-1 and J usage is TRBJ2-5; D not resolved. The CDR3 is made up of 12 amino acids. V gave up 2 bases and J gave up 1 base, with 3 bases separating them. Germline V gives CDR1 SGHRS, CDR2 YFSETQ. CDR3: CASSFLQETQYF. DNA for the CDR3: TGCGCCAGCAGCTTTCTCCAAGAGACCCAGTACTTC.

The V gene is TRBV4-1, the J gene TRBJ2-5; TRBD2 matches 7 bases. V shed 4 bases and J 0 bases; nucleotides not matched to a gene: 8. CDR1 MGHRA and CDR2 YSYEKL come from the germline V gene. The CDR3 spans 16 residues. The CDR3 DNA follows: TGCGCCAGCAGCCCAACCGCGGGGGTCAACCAAGAGACCCAGTACTTC. Amino acid sequence: CASSPTAGVNQETQYF.

This sequence joins TRBV2 and TRBJ2-7; D might be TRBD1 or TRBD2, each matching 5 bases. The V and J ends lost 8 bases and 1 base respectively, with 15 bases between them. Germline values: CDR1 SNHLY, CDR2 FYNNEI. The CDR3 covers 14 residues. CDR3 DNA sequence: TGTGCCAGCGGAGTCGGGACGCTGTCCTACGAGCAGTACTTC. Translation: CASGVGTLSYEQYF.

This chain uses TRBV15 with TRBJ1-4; D uncertain. Germline CDR1 reads LNHNV; CDR2 reads YYDKDF (reference sequence). The CDR3 is made up of 12 amino acids. The germline V and J ends were trimmed by 6 bases and 10 bases, with 12 bases remaining between them. The CDR3 here is CATRGLGGKLFF. The CDR3 bases are TGTGCCACCAGAGGGTTGGGAGGAAAACTGTTTTTT.

This sequence joins TRBV6-1 and TRBJ2-7, with D possibly matching TRBD2 (5 bases). The CDR3 runs to 13 residues. Looked up from germline, CDR1 is MNHNS and CDR2 is SASEGT. V was pared by 6 bases and J by 6 bases, with 15 bases between. The CDR3, as DNA: TGTGCCAGCAGAGCGGAGCTAGCAGGCGAGCAGTACTTC. Translating gives CASRAELAGEQYF.

To note about this clone: One end of the junction varies from germline; a read error may be responsible. This sequence joins TRBV2 and TRBJ2-3; TRBD2 matches 13 bases. The CDR3 consists of 15 residues. Germline CDR1 and CDR2: SNHLY and FYNNEI. CDR3 coding DNA: TGTGCCAGCAGTGGGACTAGCGGGGGCACAGTTACGCAGTATTTT. It specifies CASSGTSGGTVTQYF.

The gene calls are TRBV12-5 and TRBJ1-3, with 9 bases matching TRBD1. CDR1 is LGHNT, CDR2 FRNRAP, per germline. This CDR3 is built from 14 residues. V lost 6 bases and J lost 4; bases outside the gene matches: 4. CDR3 in DNA: TGTGCTAGTGGCCGCGGGACAGGGGGAAACACCATATATTTT. Encoded protein: CASGRGTGGNTIYF.

This chain uses TRBV10-3 with TRBJ2-7; D is unclear. V lost 0 bases to trimming and J lost 5 bases, with 14 bases between them. The CDR3 runs 15 residues. In germline, CDR1 is ENHRY, CDR2 SYGVKD. CDR3 sequence: CAISESAGPTDEQYF. The CDR3, as DNA: TGTGCCATCAGTGAGTCGGCCGGGCCAACTGACGAGCAGTACTTC.